Each of the 2 T cell receptor beta chains below was sequenced from the same sample in a study of blood T cells in healthy people across ages. Primed by a sample-barcoded 5' primer and a J-beta primer mix, a second PCR proceeded for 7 to 11 cycles. TCRdb recomputed calls from the 5' RACE reads with MiXCR, one row per CDR3 protein. The data show more than 1 million distinct CDR3 sequences, roughly 45% seen once. The sequencing sample was made of blood. All receptors derive from a woman in her sixties in good health.

This clonotype was seen a few times. The gene calls are TRBV20-1 and TRBJ2-1; perhaps D is TRBD1 or TRBD2 (6 bases each). The CDR3 consists of 13 residues. The germline CDR1 and CDR2 sequences are DFQATT and SNEGSKA (reference sequence). Trimming took off 5 bases at V and 9 bases at J, with 17 bases between the two ends. CDR3 in DNA: TGCAGTGCTGAGGGGGAGGAGGGGGGTGAGCAGTTCTTC. As protein: CSAEGEEGGEQFF.

V and J are TRBV18 and TRBJ2-1, with 10 bases aligning to TRBD2. Germline CDR1 and CDR2: KGHSH and LQKENI. J gave up 9 bases and V 3 bases, and 8 bases lay outside the gene matches. The CDR3 totals 15 residues. The CDR3 reads CASSPASGSRREQFF. The CDR3 DNA reads as TGTGCCAGCTCACCGGCTAGCGGGAGTAGACGTGAGCAGTTCTTC.